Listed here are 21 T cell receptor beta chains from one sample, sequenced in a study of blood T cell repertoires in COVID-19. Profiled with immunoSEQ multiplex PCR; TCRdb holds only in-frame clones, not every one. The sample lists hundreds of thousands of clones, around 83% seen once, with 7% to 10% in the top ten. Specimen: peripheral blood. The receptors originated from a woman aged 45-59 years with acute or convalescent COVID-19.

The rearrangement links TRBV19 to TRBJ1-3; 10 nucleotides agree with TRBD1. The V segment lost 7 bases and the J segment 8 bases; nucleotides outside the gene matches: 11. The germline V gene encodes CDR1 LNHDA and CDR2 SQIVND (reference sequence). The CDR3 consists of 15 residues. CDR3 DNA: TGTGCCAGTATCGACGGAGGGACAGGGGACCACACCATATATTTT. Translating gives CASIDGGTGDHTIYF.

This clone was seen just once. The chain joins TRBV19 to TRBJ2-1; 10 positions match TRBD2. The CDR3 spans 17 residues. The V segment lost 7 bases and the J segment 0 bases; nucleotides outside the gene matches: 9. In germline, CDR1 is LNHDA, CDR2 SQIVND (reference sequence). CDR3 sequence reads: CASKLTSGSGSYNEQFF. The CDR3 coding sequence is TGTGCCAGTAAATTGACTAGCGGGTCCGGCTCCTACAATGAGCAGTTCTTC.

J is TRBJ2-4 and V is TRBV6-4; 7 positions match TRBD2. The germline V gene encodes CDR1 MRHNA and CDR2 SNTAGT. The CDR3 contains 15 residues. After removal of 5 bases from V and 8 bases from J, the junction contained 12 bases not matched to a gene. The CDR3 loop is CASSQVGGRTDIQYF. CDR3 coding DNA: TGTGCCAGCAGTCAAGTGGGGGGGAGGACGGACATTCAGTACTTC.

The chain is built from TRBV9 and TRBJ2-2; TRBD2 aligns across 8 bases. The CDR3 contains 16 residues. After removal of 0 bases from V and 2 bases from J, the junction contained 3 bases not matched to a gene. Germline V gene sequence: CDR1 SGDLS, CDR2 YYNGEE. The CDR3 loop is CASSVVSGSNTGELFF. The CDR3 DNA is TGTGCCAGCAGCGTAGTCAGCGGGAGTAACACCGGGGAGCTGTTTTTT.

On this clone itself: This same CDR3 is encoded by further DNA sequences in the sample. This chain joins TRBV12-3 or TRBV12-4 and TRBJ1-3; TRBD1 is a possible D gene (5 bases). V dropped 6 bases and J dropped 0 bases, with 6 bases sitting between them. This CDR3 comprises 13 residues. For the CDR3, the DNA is TGTGCCAGCAGCGACAGCTCTGGAAACACCATATATTTT. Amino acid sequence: CASSDSSGNTIYF.

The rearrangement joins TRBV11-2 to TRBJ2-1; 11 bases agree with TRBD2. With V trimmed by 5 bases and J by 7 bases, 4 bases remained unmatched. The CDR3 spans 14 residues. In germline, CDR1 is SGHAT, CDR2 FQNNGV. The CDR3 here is CASSPVAGGNEQFF. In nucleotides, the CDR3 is TGTGCCAGCAGCCCAGTAGCGGGAGGGAATGAGCAGTTCTTC.

The CDR3 sequence is CATSDPKQGIDGYTF. CDR3 coding DNA: TGTGCCACCAGTGACCCTAAACAGGGGATCGATGGCTACACCTTC. The chain employs TRBV24-1 and TRBJ1-2, with 7 bases matching TRBD1. The trim removed 4 bases at V and 6 bases at J, leaving 10 bases unmatched. CDR3 length: 15 amino acids. Germline V gives CDR1 KGHDR, CDR2 SFDVKD.

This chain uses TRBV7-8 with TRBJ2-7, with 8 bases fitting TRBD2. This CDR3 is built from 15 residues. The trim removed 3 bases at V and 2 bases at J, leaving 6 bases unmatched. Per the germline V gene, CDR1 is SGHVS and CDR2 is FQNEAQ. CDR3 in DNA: TGTGCCAGCAGCTTCTCTAGCGGGCGAACCTACGAGCAGTACTTC. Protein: CASSFSSGRTYEQYF.

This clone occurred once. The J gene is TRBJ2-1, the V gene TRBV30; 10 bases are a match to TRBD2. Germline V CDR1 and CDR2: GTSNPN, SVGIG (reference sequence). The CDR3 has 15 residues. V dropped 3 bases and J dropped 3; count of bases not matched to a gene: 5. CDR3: CAWSISGGYYNEQFF. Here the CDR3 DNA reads TGTGCCTGGAGCATTAGCGGGGGGTACTACAATGAGCAGTTCTTC.

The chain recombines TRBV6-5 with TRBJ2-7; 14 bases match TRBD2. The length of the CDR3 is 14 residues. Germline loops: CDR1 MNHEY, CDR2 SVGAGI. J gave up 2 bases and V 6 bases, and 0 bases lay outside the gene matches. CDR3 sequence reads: CASRGLAGAYEQYF. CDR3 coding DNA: TGTGCCAGCAGGGGACTAGCGGGGGCCTACGAGCAGTACTTC.

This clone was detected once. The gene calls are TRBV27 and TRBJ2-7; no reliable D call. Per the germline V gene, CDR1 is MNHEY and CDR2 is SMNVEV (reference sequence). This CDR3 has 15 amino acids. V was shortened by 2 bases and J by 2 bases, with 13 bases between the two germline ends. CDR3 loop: CASSLVAIAAYEQYF. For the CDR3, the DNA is TGTGCCAGCAGTTTAGTGGCTATAGCCGCCTACGAGCAGTACTTC.

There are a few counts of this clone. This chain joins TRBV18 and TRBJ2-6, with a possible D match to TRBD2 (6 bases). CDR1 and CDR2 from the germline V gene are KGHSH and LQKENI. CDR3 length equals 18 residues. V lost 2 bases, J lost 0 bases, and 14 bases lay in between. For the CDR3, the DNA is TGTGCCAGCTCACCAGTCGGCGGGGCCACCTCTGGGGCCAACGTCCTGACTTTC. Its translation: CASSPVGGATSGANVLTF.

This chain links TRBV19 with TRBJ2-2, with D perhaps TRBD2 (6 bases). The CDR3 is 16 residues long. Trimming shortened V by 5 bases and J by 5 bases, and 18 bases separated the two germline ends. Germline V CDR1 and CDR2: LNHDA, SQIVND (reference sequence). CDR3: CASSPLRRSGTGELFF. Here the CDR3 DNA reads TGTGCCAGTAGTCCCCTGCGAAGGAGCGGGACCGGGGAGCTGTTTTTT.

The CDR3 nucleotides read TGTGCCACCAGTGATTTGGGGGGGGGCAACACCGGGGAGCTGTTTTTT. It translates to CATSDLGGGNTGELFF. The rearrangement joins TRBV24-1 to TRBJ2-2, with D possibly being TRBD2 (7 bases). V lost 0 bases to trimming and J lost 2 bases, with 9 bases between them. This CDR3 is built from 16 residues. CDR1 is KGHDR, CDR2 SFDVKD, per germline.

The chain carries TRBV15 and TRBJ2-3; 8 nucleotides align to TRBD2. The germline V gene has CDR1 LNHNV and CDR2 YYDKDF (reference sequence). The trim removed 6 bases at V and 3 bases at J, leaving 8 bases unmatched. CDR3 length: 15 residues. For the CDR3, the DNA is TGTGCCACCAGGGGACGCCCGGGGGGGACAGATACGCAGTATTTT. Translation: CATRGRPGGTDTQYF.

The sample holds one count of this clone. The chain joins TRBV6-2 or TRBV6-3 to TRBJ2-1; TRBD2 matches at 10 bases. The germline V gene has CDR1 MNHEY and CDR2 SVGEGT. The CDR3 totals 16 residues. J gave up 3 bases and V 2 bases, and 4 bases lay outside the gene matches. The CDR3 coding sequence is TGTGCCAGCAGTTACACGGGACTAGCGTACTACAATGAGCAGTTCTTC. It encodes CASSYTGLAYYNEQFF.

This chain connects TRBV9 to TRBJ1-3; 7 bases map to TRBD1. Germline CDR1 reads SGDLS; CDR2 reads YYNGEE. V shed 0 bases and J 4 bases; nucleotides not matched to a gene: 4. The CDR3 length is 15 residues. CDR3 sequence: CASSVVEGAGNTIYF. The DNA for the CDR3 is TGTGCCAGCAGCGTAGTAGAGGGGGCAGGAAACACCATATATTTT.

CDR3 sequence: CASSFGLVYSRYEQYF. As DNA, the CDR3 is TGTGCCAGCAGCTTCGGACTAGTTTATTCCCGCTACGAGCAGTACTTC. The chain recombines TRBV11-2 with TRBJ2-7; 7 bases are a match to TRBD2. V gave up 3 bases and J gave up 3 bases; unmatched junction bases: 11. Germline V CDR1 and CDR2: SGHAT, FQNNGV. The CDR3 is made up of 16 amino acids.

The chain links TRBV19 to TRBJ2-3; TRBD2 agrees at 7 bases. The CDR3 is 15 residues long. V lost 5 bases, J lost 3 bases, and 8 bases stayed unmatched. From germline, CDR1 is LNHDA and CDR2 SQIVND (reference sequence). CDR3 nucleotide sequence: TGTGCCAGTAGTCGCAGGGAGGGCCAGACAGATACGCAGTATTTT. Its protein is CASSRREGQTDTQYF.

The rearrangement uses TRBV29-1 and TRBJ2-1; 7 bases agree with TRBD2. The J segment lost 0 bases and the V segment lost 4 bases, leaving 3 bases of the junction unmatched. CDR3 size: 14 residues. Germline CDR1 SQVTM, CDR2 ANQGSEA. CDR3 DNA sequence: TGCAGCGTTGTGCGGGAGAGCTCCTACAATGAGCAGTTCTTC. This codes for CSVVRESSYNEQFF.

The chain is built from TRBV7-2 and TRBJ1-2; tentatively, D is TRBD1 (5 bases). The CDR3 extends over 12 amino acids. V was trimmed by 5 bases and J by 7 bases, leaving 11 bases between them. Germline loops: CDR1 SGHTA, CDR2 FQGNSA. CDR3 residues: CASSRWTIGYTF. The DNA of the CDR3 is TGTGCCAGCAGCCGATGGACAATTGGCTACACCTTC.